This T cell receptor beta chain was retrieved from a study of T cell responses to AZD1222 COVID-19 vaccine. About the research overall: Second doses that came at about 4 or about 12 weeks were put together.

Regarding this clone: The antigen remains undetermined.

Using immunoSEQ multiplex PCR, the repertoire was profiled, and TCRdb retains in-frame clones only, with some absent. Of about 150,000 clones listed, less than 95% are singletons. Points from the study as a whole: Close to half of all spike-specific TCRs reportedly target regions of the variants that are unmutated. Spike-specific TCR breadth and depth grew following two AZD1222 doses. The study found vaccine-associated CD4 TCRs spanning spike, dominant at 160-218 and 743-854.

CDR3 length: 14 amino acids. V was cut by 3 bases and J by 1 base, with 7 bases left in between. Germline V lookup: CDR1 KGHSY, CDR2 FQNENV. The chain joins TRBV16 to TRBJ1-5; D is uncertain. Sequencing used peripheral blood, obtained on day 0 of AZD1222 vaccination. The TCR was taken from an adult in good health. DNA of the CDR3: TGTGCCAGCAGCCAGGGGAGAAGCAATCAGCCCCAGCATTTT. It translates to CASSQGRSNQPQHF.